The T cell receptor beta chain under discussion was sequenced for a study of blood T cells in healthy people across ages. This CDR3 has 20 residues. Germline values: CDR1 SGHAT, CDR2 FQDESV (reference sequence). V gave up 0 bases and J gave up 4 bases, with 25 bases separating them. Primed by a sample-barcoded 5' primer and a J-beta primer mix, a second PCR proceeded for roughly 6 to 12 cycles. TCRdb used MiXCR to reprocess the 5' RACE reads, holding one entry per CDR3 protein. The top ten clones hold 6.5% to 10% of a sample with some 1.4 million distinct CDR3 sequences, roughly 40% of them seen once.

This clonotype was sampled from a woman aged 18-29 years in good health. Sequenced: blood. The rearrangement links TRBV11-1 to TRBJ2-1; D unclear. CDR3 sequence (DNA): TGTGCCAGCAGCTTAGCCACGGCCCCTGGTGGGATCTACCGTTACAATGAGCAGTTCTTC. This codes for CASSLATAPGGIYRYNEQFF.